The text below deals with one TCR beta chain. These data come from a study of blood T cell repertoires in COVID-19. Background on the study: COVID-19 samples, acute and convalescent, were from the United States, Italy and Spain. In each case, the material was cDNA or gDNA derived from T cells, B-cell-depleted T cells, or PBMCs.

In the original processing: Quantification of nucleated cells was approximated via reference gene primer amplification. Measured with immunoSEQ multiplex PCR; TCRdb has only the in-frame clones, and not every one. V, J and clone size reflect that table, while D and trimming were determined from the DNA. The sample has a few hundred thousand clones; roughly 89% are singletons. Seattle researchers signed up patients amid active infection and tracked them longitudinally. Per germline, CDR1 SNHLY and CDR2 FYNNEI. This CDR3 is built from 16 residues. J gave up 0 bases and V 6 bases, and 1 base lay outside the gene matches.

This TCR came from a man aged 18-30 years with COVID-19, enrolled during active disease. The sample taken for sequencing was peripheral blood. The chain combines TRBV2 with TRBJ2-6; 11 nucleotides match TRBD1. As DNA, the CDR3 is TGTGCCAGCAGGGACAGGGGGCGCTCTGGGGCCAACGTCCTGACTTTC. It encodes CASRDRGRSGANVLTF.